Below, 25 T cell receptor beta chains from the same sample are listed, as sequenced in a study of Ad26.COV2.S vaccination and SARS-CoV-2 variants. The method was immunoSEQ multiplex PCR; TCRdb's version includes in-frame clones alone and lacks a portion of them. The sample shows some 640,000 clones, around 92% of them seen only once. Regarding treatment: roughly 19 received Ad26.COV2.S at low or high dose, single or two shots; 5 received placebo; per-sample allocation not given. The study sampled participants on day 63 after the first vaccine or placebo injection. The sequencing used peripheral blood, collected in a trial of Ad26.COV2.S vaccine versus placebo. These receptors were collected from a person between 18 and 59 years old who received the Ad26.COV2.S COVID-19 vaccine or a placebo.

The chain is built from TRBV25-1 and TRBJ1-6; 7 bases map to TRBD1. The J segment lost 10 bases and the V segment lost 4 bases, leaving 13 bases of the junction unmatched. Per germline, CDR1 MGHDK and CDR2 SYGVNS. CDR3 length: 16 residues. The CDR3 DNA is TGTGCCAGCAGTGCCCACTCACAGGGGTGGACGTCACCCCTCCACTTT. Its protein is CASSAHSQGWTSPLHF.

The chain is built from TRBV7-8 and TRBJ2-1; 8 bases are a match to TRBD1. The CDR3 spans 17 residues. CDR1 and CDR2 from the germline V gene are SGHVS and FQNEAQ. With V trimmed by 1 base and J by 7 bases, 12 bases remained unmatched. The CDR3, as DNA: TGTGCCAGCAGCTTAGTAGGTTTAGGGACAGGCCGGAATGAGCAGTTCTTC. This codes for CASSLVGLGTGRNEQFF.

The gene calls are TRBV6-5 and TRBJ1-1, with TRBD1 matching 8 bases. CDR1 and CDR2 (germline): MNHEY, SVGAGI. The V segment lost 4 bases and the J segment 4 bases; nucleotides outside the gene matches: 8. There are 15 residues in the CDR3. The CDR3 is CASSSWTGRSTEAFF. For the CDR3, the DNA is TGTGCCAGCAGTTCCTGGACAGGGAGGAGCACTGAAGCTTTCTTT.

The chain uses TRBV7-9 and TRBJ1-1; TRBD1 aligns across 8 bases. The germline CDR1 and CDR2 sequences are SEHNR and FQNEAQ (reference sequence). The CDR3 runs to 16 residues. Trimming removed 6 bases from V and 4 bases from J; junction bases left unmatched: 13. The DNA for the CDR3 is TGTGCCAGCAGTCCTCTTAGGGGAACAGGGGGCACTGAAGCTTTCTTT. Amino acids: CASSPLRGTGGTEAFF.

The gene calls are TRBV13 and TRBJ2-3; 7 nucleotides match TRBD1. The CDR3 sequence is 15 residues long. V gave up 3 bases and J gave up 2 bases; unmatched junction bases: 5. CDR1 PRHDT and CDR2 FYEKMQ come from the germline V gene (reference sequence). The CDR3 DNA sequence: TGTGCCAGCAGCTTGACAGGGCTTGTCACAGATACGCAGTATTTT. Protein sequence: CASSLTGLVTDTQYF.

This clone has only one observation. V is TRBV5-6 and J is TRBJ1-1; 8 nucleotides agree with TRBD1. Germline V CDR1 and CDR2: SGHDT, YYEEEE. This CDR3 comprises 15 residues. The junction had 7 bases not matched to a gene; V was cut back by 5 bases and J by 1 base. CDR3 DNA: TGTGCCAGCAGATTAAGAGGGACAGGGAACACTGAAGCTTTCTTT. Protein product: CASRLRGTGNTEAFF.

This clone was picked up one time. The chain is built from TRBV4-3 and TRBJ2-5; no clear D. Germline V gives CDR1 LGHNA, CDR2 YSLEER. The CDR3 extends over 16 amino acids. V lost 4 bases, J lost 5 bases, and 20 bases lay in between. The CDR3 DNA is TGCGCCAGCAGCCTTGACCGGGCCTACTATCGGGAGACCCAGTACTTC. Protein product: CASSLDRAYYRETQYF.

The rearrangement links TRBV6-5 to TRBJ2-7; D is uncertain. The length of the CDR3 is 12 residues. Trimming took 6 bases from V and 4 from J, leaving 10 bases between them. Germline V CDR1 and CDR2: MNHEY, SVGAGI. The CDR3 sequence is CASSKTGYEQYF. The CDR3 DNA is TGTGCCAGCAGCAAGACTGGTTACGAGCAGTACTTC.

The rearrangement joins TRBV7-9 to TRBJ2-1, with D hard to call. V was trimmed by 5 bases and J by 10 bases, leaving 24 bases between them. The CDR3 has 16 residues. The germline CDR1 and CDR2 sequences are SEHNR and FQNEAQ (reference sequence). Here the CDR3 DNA reads TGTGCCAGCAGCCTGATCACCGTTGTGGCCCACGGGGAGCAGTTCTTC. Protein: CASSLITVVAHGEQFF. The variable domain in full, completed from reference TRBV7-9 and TRBJ2-1, reads DTGVSQNPRHKITKRGQNVTFRCDPISEHNRLYWYRQTLGQGPEFLTYFQNEAQLEKSRLLSDRFSAERPKGSFSTLEIQRTEQGDSAMYLCASSLITVVAHGEQFFGPGTRLTVL.

About this clone itself: At the DNA level, this CDR3 is encoded by other sequences in the same sample as well. The V gene is TRBV19, the J gene TRBJ2-7, with D unresolved. There are 14 residues in the CDR3. The germline CDR1 and CDR2 sequences are LNHDA and SQIVND (reference sequence). Between the trimmed V and J ends, which lost 1 base and 2 bases, there was a span of 9 bases. CDR3 residues: CASSIGRGPYEQYF. The CDR3 bases are TGTGCCAGTAGTATAGGCCGTGGTCCCTACGAGCAGTACTTC.

This sequence joins TRBV7-9 and TRBJ2-5; TRBD1 matches 12 bases. The germline gives CDR1 SEHNR, CDR2 FQNEAQ (reference sequence). CDR3 length equals 15 residues. The V and J ends lost 3 bases and 4 bases, in that order; junction bases with no gene match: 3. CDR3 coding DNA: TGTGCCAGCAGCTTGGGACAGGGGGCGGGAGAGACCCAGTACTTC. Protein product: CASSLGQGAGETQYF.

This sequence joins TRBV29-1 and TRBJ2-3; 7 positions match TRBD2. With V trimmed by 2 bases and J by 7 bases, 6 bases remained unmatched. CDR1 is SQVTM, CDR2 ANQGSEA, per germline. This CDR3 spans 13 amino acids. The CDR3 region is CSVEPPGGNTQYF. For the CDR3, the DNA is TGCAGCGTTGAACCCCCGGGAGGAAATACGCAGTATTTT.

The CDR3 DNA reads as TGTGCCAGCAGCTTAGGCTCTGGTGAAAAACTGTTTTTT. Translation: CASSLGSGEKLFF. V usage is TRBV7-2 and J usage is TRBJ1-4; D is uncertain. CDR3 length: 13 amino acids. From germline, CDR1 is SGHTA and CDR2 FQGNSA. Deletions cut 1 base from V and 7 bases from J, with 7 bases between.

This clone was observed a handful of times. The gene calls are TRBV6-2 or TRBV6-3 and TRBJ2-3; 16 bases line up with TRBD2. The trim removed 5 bases at V and 2 bases at J, leaving 13 bases unmatched. CDR3 size: 20 residues. Germline V gives CDR1 MNHEY, CDR2 SVGEGT. CDR3 protein: CASSRGVPGLAGGPTDTQYF. The CDR3 region has the DNA TGTGCCAGCAGTAGGGGCGTCCCGGGACTAGCGGGGGGGCCCACAGATACGCAGTATTTT.

The chain links TRBV7-2 to TRBJ2-1, with 7 positions matching TRBD2. CDR3 length: 15 residues. The trim removed 5 bases at V and 0 bases at J, leaving 4 bases unmatched. Germline V gene lookup returns CDR1 SGHTA and CDR2 FQGNSA. The CDR3: CASSETSDSYNEQFF. In nucleotides, the CDR3 is TGTGCCAGCAGCGAAACTAGCGACTCCTACAATGAGCAGTTCTTC. Complete variable domain (other parts from reference TRBV7-2 and TRBJ2-1): GAGVSQSPSNKVTEKGKDVELRCDPISGHTALYWYRQSLGQGLEFLIYFQGNSAPDKSGLPSDRFSAERTGGSVSTLTIQRTQQEDSAVYLCASSETSDSYNEQFFGPGTRLTVL.

This clone was recorded once. The chain carries TRBV3-1 (or the pseudogene TRBV3-2) and TRBJ1-4, with D uncertain. Germline CDR1 and CDR2: LGHDT and YNNKEL (reference sequence). V shed 3 bases and J shed 8 bases, with 13 bases lying between them. This CDR3 is 14 amino acids long. The CDR3 DNA sequence: TGTGCCAGCAGCCACAGGCGGGATAGAGAAAAACTGTTTTTT. Its protein product is CASSHRRDREKLFF.

This clone is a singleton in its sample. This chain uses TRBV18 with TRBJ1-1; D gene uncertain. V shed 2 bases and J shed 3 bases, with 7 bases lying between them. Looked up from germline, CDR1 is KGHSH and CDR2 is LQKENI. The CDR3 contains 13 residues. The CDR3 DNA is TGTGCCAGCTCACCAGGGGTGGACACTGAAGCTTTCTTT. It specifies CASSPGVDTEAFF.

The chain links TRBV30 to TRBJ2-2, with TRBD2 matching over 9 bases. The CDR3 extends over 17 amino acids. Germline values: CDR1 GTSNPN, CDR2 SVGIG (reference sequence). V shed 4 bases and J 0 bases; nucleotides not matched to a gene: 9. The CDR3 protein is CAWKSGAGGSNTGELFF. DNA for the CDR3: TGTGCCTGGAAAAGTGGAGCGGGGGGCTCGAACACCGGGGAGCTGTTTTTT.

J is TRBJ1-4 and V is TRBV27; D unclear. Per germline, CDR1 MNHEY and CDR2 SMNVEV (reference sequence). The V and J ends lost 5 bases and 3 bases respectively, with 13 bases between them. CDR3 size: 15 residues. The CDR3 nucleotides read TGTGCCAGCAGTCCTCGTGCTTTATCTAATGAAAAACTGTTTTTT. It is translated as CASSPRALSNEKLFF.

J is TRBJ2-7 and V is TRBV10-3; D is uncertain. Between the trimmed V and J ends, which lost 5 bases and 10 bases, there was a span of 15 bases. Germline V gene lookup returns CDR1 ENHRY and CDR2 SYGVKD. The CDR3 spans 12 residues. In DNA, the CDR3 is TGTGCCATCAGTTGGTTAGGCACGTTTCAGTACTTC. Protein sequence: CAISWLGTFQYF.

The genes are TRBV6-2 or TRBV6-3 and TRBJ1-6; possible D gene TRBD1, 6 bases. Germline lookup yields CDR1 MNHEY and CDR2 SVGEGT. The CDR3 sequence is 14 residues long. The V and J ends lost 6 bases and 2 bases respectively, with 8 bases between them. In DNA form, the CDR3 reads TGTGCCAGCAGCTGGACAGCCTATAATTCACCCCTCCACTTT. As protein: CASSWTAYNSPLHF.

The V call is TRBV13, the J call TRBJ1-2; no firm D call. Germline values: CDR1 PRHDT, CDR2 FYEKMQ (reference sequence). V was cut by 4 bases and J by 3 bases, with 15 bases left in between. The CDR3 spans 15 residues. CDR3 coding DNA: TGTGCCAGCAGCTCAAAGTCACCGCCGGACTATGGCTACACCTTC. This translates into CASSSKSPPDYGYTF.

The rearrangement links TRBV24-1 to TRBJ2-1; 7 nucleotides match TRBD2. This CDR3 has 11 residues. Trimming at V came to 10 bases and at J to 9 bases, leaving 5 bases not matched to a gene. Germline V gene lookup returns CDR1 KGHDR and CDR2 SFDVKD. The CDR3 bases are TGTGCCACGGAGCGGGGCGGTGAGCAGTTCTTC. Translated, it gives CATERGGEQFF.

This clone appeared a single time. The CDR3 nucleotides are TGTGCCAGCACCCCCCTCGGTAACACCGGGGAGCTGTTTTTT. Translated, it gives CASTPLGNTGELFF. This rearrangement joins TRBV2 to TRBJ2-2; D gene uncertain. The CDR3 has 14 residues. In germline, CDR1 is SNHLY, CDR2 FYNNEI. Between the trimmed V and J ends, which lost 7 bases and 2 bases, there was a span of 11 bases.

As regards this clone: Within the sample, other DNA sequences also encode this same CDR3. The V call is TRBV30, the J call TRBJ2-3; TRBD2 agrees at 7 bases. The CDR3 extends over 15 amino acids. The V gene end was trimmed by 2 bases and the J gene end by 0 bases; junction bases not matched to a gene: 5. The germline V gene encodes CDR1 GTSNPN and CDR2 SVGIG (reference sequence). CDR3 nucleotides: TGTGCCTGGAGTAGGGCGGGAGCGAGCACAGATACGCAGTATTTT. It specifies CAWSRAGASTDTQYF. Filled out from reference TRBV30 and TRBJ2-3, the complete variable domain reads SQTIHQWPATLVQPVGSPLSLECTVEGTSNPNLYWYRQAAGRGLQLLFYSVGIGQISSEVPQNLSASRPQDRQFILSSKKLLLSDSGFYLCAWSRAGASTDTQYFGPGTRLTVL.